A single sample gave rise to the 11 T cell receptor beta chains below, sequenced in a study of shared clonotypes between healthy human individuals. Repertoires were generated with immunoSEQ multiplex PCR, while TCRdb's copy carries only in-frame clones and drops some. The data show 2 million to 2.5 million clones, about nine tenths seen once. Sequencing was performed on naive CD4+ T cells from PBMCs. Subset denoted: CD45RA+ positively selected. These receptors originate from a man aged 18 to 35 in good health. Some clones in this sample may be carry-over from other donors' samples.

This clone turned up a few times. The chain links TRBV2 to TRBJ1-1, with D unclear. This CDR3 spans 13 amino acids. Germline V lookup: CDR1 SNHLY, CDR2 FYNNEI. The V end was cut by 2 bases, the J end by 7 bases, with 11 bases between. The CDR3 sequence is CASSEWSTGEAFF. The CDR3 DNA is TGTGCCAGCAGTGAATGGTCCACGGGTGAAGCTTTCTTT.

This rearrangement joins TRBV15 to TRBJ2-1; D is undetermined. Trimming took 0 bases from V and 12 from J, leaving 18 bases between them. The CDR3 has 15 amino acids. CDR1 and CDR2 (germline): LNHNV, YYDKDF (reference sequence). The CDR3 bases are TGTGCCACCAGCAGAGATCCGGGCTTCCCCCAGGCGCAGTTCTTC. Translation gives CATSRDPGFPQAQFF.

This chain's CDR3 is CASFSSSFGGELFF. Written as DNA, the CDR3 is TGTGCCAGCTTCTCTAGCTCGTTCGGCGGGGAGCTGTTTTTT. This chain joins TRBV6-5 and TRBJ2-2, with D possibly matching TRBD2 (5 bases). Germline values: CDR1 MNHEY, CDR2 SVGAGI. The CDR3 has 14 amino acids. The germline V and J ends were trimmed by 8 bases and 7 bases, with 17 bases remaining between them.

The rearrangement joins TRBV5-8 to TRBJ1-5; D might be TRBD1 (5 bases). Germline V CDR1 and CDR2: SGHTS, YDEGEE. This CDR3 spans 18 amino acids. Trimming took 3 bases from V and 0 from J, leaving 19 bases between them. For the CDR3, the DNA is TGTGCCAGCAGCTCCTACCGGCTAGGGGTTCATAGCAATCAGCCCCAGCATTTT. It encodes CASSSYRLGVHSNQPQHF.

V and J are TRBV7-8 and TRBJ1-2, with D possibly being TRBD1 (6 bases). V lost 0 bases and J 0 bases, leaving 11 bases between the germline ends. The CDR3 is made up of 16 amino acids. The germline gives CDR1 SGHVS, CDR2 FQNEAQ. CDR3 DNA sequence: TGTGCCAGCAGCTTAGCGGAACAGGGACCTAACTATGGCTACACCTTC. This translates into CASSLAEQGPNYGYTF.

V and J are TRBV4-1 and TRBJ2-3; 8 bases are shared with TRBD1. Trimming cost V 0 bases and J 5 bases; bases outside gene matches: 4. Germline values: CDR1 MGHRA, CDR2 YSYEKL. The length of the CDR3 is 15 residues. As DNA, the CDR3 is TGCGCCAGCAGCCAAGAGGGCACAGGGGGAGATACGCAGTATTTT. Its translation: CASSQEGTGGDTQYF.

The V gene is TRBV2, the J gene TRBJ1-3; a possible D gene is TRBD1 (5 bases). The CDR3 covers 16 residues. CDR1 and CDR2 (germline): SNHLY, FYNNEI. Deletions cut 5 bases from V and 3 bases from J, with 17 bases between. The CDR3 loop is CASSSRGPASGNTIYF. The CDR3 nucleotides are TGTGCCAGCAGTAGCCGGGGCCCGGCGAGTGGAAACACCATATATTTT.

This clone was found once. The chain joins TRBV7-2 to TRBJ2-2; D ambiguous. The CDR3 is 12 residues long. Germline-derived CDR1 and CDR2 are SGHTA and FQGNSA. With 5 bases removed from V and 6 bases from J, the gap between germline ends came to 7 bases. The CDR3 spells CASSPRAGELFF. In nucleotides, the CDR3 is TGTGCCAGCAGCCCCCGCGCCGGGGAGCTGTTTTTT.

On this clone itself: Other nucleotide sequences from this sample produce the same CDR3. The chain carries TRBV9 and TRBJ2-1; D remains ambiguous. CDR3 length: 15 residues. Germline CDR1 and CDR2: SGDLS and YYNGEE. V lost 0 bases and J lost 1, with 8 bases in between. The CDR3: CASSVGGGSYNEQFF. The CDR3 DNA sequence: TGTGCCAGCAGCGTAGGTGGTGGTTCCTACAATGAGCAGTTCTTC.

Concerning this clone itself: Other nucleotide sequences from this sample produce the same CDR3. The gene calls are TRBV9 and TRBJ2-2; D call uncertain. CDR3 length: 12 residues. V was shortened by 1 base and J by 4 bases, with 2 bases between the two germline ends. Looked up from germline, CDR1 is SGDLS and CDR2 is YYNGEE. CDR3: CASSVSTGELFF. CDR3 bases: TGTGCCAGCAGCGTAAGCACCGGGGAGCTGTTTTTT.

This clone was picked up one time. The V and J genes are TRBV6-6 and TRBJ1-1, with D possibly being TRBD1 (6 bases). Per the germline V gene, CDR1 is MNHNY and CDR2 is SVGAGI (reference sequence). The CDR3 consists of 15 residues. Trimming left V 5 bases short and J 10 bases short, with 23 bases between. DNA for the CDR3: TGTGCCAGCAGTCAGAACATCAACAGGGCCGCTGTAGCTTTCTTT. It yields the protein CASSQNINRAAVAFF.